The 25 T cell receptor beta chains reported below all come from one sample, sequenced in a study of OX40 agonist ivuxolimab in advanced cancers. Assay: immunoSEQ multiplex PCR; the TCRdb copy retains only in-frame clones and omits some. In the table there are some 110,000 clones, around nine tenths of which are singletons. The specimen comprised CD4+ or CD8+ T cells sorted from blood, sampled in a trial of the OX40 agonist ivuxolimab. The receptors stem from an adult with an advanced solid tumor such as melanoma, head and neck, liver or kidney cancer.

The J gene is TRBJ2-7, the V gene TRBV7-2, with 7 positions matching TRBD1. This CDR3 has 18 amino acids. Trimming took 7 bases from V and 6 from J; bases not matched to a gene: 24. The germline V gene encodes CDR1 SGHTA and CDR2 FQGNSA. The CDR3 reads CASIPPGKGAWSGGEQYF. The DNA for the CDR3 is TGTGCCAGCATCCCCCCGGGGAAGGGGGCTTGGTCTGGGGGCGAGCAGTACTTC.

This chain joins TRBV7-7 and TRBJ1-4, with TRBD1 matching 7 bases. There are 15 residues in the CDR3. Germline V gene data show CDR1 as SSHAT and CDR2 as FNYEAQ (reference sequence). Trimming took 5 bases from V and 0 from J; bases not matched to a gene: 3. In DNA form, the CDR3 reads TGTGCCAGCAGCCAAACAGGGGCAACTAATGAAAAACTGTTTTTT. Encoded protein: CASSQTGATNEKLFF.

Here the CDR3 DNA reads TGTGCCAGCAGCCGAAGGGGGGACAGCTTTGAAGCTTTCTTT. It codes for CASSRRGDSFEAFF. The chain links TRBV7-9 to TRBJ1-1; 7 bases agree with TRBD1. Looked up from germline, CDR1 is SEHNR and CDR2 is FQNEAQ (reference sequence). V was pared by 5 bases and J by 7 bases, with 10 bases of the junction left unmatched. The CDR3 loop spans 14 amino acids.

A few counts support this clone. The rearrangement uses TRBV28 and TRBJ1-2; D gene unclear. This CDR3 comprises 13 residues. V was pared by 7 bases and J by 2 bases, with 11 bases between. Germline assignment: CDR1 MDHEN and CDR2 SYDVKM. This chain's CDR3 is CASTSHGNYGYTF. For the CDR3, the DNA is TGTGCCAGCACCAGTCATGGGAACTATGGCTACACCTTC.

The chain recombines TRBV28 with TRBJ1-5, with D possibly matching TRBD1 (6 bases). Germline CDR1 is MDHEN and CDR2 is SYDVKM. The germline V and J ends were trimmed by 6 bases and 4 bases, with 13 bases remaining between them. This CDR3 has 14 amino acids. The CDR3 DNA sequence: TGTGCCAGCAGCACAGGGTTATCAAATCAGCCCCAGCATTTT. Amino acids: CASSTGLSNQPQHF.

This rearrangement joins TRBV11-2 to TRBJ1-1; D is uncertain. V lost 5 bases to trimming and J lost 0 bases, with 7 bases between them. The CDR3 spans 13 residues. The V gene's germline CDR1 is SGHAT and CDR2 FQNNGV. In DNA form, the CDR3 reads TGTGCCAGCAGCATTCAGCTGAACACTGAAGCTTTCTTT. It specifies CASSIQLNTEAFF.

This chain connects TRBV7-2 to TRBJ1-1, with D uncertain. CDR3 length equals 12 residues. Germline CDR1 reads SGHTA; CDR2 reads FQGNSA. Trimming stripped 1 base from V and 9 bases from J, with 9 bases between. CDR3 coding DNA: TGTGCCAGCAGCTTAGGGACGGACCAAGCTTTCTTT. It specifies CASSLGTDQAFF.

The chain combines TRBV28 with TRBJ1-2, with TRBD1 matching over 8 bases. The CDR3 has 14 amino acids. Germline trimming cut 4 bases from V and 7 bases from J; bases unmatched to any gene: 8. Germline CDR1 is MDHEN and CDR2 is SYDVKM. DNA for the CDR3: TGTGCCAGCAGTTCTGGAACAGGGGGTTCTGGCTACACCTTC. This sequence encodes CASSSGTGGSGYTF.

This clone was seen a single time. The chain employs TRBV7-6 and TRBJ2-5; possible D gene TRBD1, 5 bases. There are 13 residues in the CDR3. The germline V gene encodes CDR1 SGHVS and CDR2 FNYEAQ. Trimming cost V 3 bases and J 4 bases, with 9 bases left between them. CDR3 residues: CASSFDRGETQYF. The CDR3, as DNA: TGTGCCAGCAGCTTTGACAGAGGAGAGACCCAGTACTTC.

On this clone: Relative to the germline gene, one junction end is altered; a read error may explain this. Other DNA sequences in this sample translate to the same CDR3. The chain employs TRBV7-9 and TRBJ1-5, with a tentative D call TRBD1 (5 bases). The CDR3 loop spans 17 amino acids. CDR1 is SEHNR, CDR2 FQNEAQ, per germline (reference sequence). The CDR3: CASSLVGGQGLNQPQHF. In DNA form, the CDR3 reads TGCGCCAGCAGCTTAGTTGGTGGGCAGGGCCTCAATCAGCCCCAGCATTTT. Variable domain in full (rest from reference TRBV7-9 and TRBJ1-5): DTGVSQNPRHKITKRGQNVTFRCDPISEHNRLYWYRQTLGQGPEFLTYFQNEAQLEKSRLLSDRFSAERPKGSFSTLEIQRTEQGDSAMYLCASSLVGGQGLNQPQHFGDGTRLSIL.

The chain has TRBV30 and TRBJ2-5, with D unresolved. Per germline, CDR1 GTSNPN and CDR2 SVGIG (reference sequence). V gave up 0 bases and J gave up 0 bases, with 5 bases separating them. The CDR3 is made up of 13 amino acids. In DNA, the CDR3 is TGTGCCTGGAGTGTTCTTGACCAAGAGACCCAGTACTTC. Translated, it gives CAWSVLDQETQYF.

V usage is TRBV9 and J usage is TRBJ2-5; TRBD1 matches 12 bases. Germline V CDR1 and CDR2: SGDLS, YYNGEE. There are 15 residues in the CDR3. V shed 3 bases, J shed 4 bases, and the junction held 4 bases outside the gene matches. The CDR3 sequence is CASSALGQGAETQYF. The CDR3 DNA follows: TGTGCCAGCAGCGCCCTGGGACAGGGGGCAGAGACCCAGTACTTC.

The chain has TRBV11-2 and TRBJ1-1; D call uncertain. Germline V lookup: CDR1 SGHAT, CDR2 FQNNGV. This CDR3 region has 13 residues. V dropped 1 base and J dropped 8 bases, with 11 bases sitting between them. The CDR3 coding sequence is TGTGCCAGCAGCTTAGTTGGGGAGGGAGAAGCTTTCTTT. Translating gives CASSLVGEGEAFF.

The chain employs TRBV28 and TRBJ2-6; 9 bases align to TRBD1. The CDR3 is 17 residues long. After removal of 4 bases from V and 2 bases from J, the junction contained 6 bases not matched to a gene. In germline, CDR1 is MDHEN, CDR2 SYDVKM. This CDR3 is CASSSRTGATGANVLTF. The CDR3 nucleotides are TGTGCCAGCAGTTCACGGACAGGGGCTACTGGGGCCAACGTCCTGACTTTC.

This chain joins TRBV7-2 and TRBJ2-7; D remains unclear. From germline, CDR1 is SGHTA and CDR2 FQGNSA. V was shortened by 5 bases and J by 5 bases, with 16 bases between the two germline ends. This CDR3 has 14 amino acids. CDR3 sequence reads: CASSRMRTADEQYF. In DNA, the CDR3 is TGTGCCAGCAGCCGAATGCGGACGGCAGACGAGCAGTACTTC.

This chain connects TRBV6-5 to TRBJ2-1; 10 nucleotides match TRBD2. The CDR3 extends over 16 amino acids. Losses at the gene ends were 0 bases for V and 2 bases for J; bases not matched to a gene: 1. Germline V gives CDR1 MNHEY, CDR2 SVGAGI. The CDR3 protein is CASSYSLAGAYNEQFF. The DNA of the CDR3 is TGTGCCAGCAGTTACTCCCTAGCGGGGGCCTACAATGAGCAGTTCTTC.

The chain carries TRBV2 and TRBJ2-3; 7 bases map to TRBD1. The germline V gene encodes CDR1 SNHLY and CDR2 FYNNEI. Trimming cost V 6 bases and J 2 bases; bases outside gene matches: 5. The CDR3 contains 14 residues. CDR3 region: CASSRGINTDTQYF. Here the CDR3 DNA reads TGTGCCAGCAGCAGGGGGATTAACACAGATACGCAGTATTTT.

The J gene is TRBJ2-5, the V gene TRBV27; 7 bases line up with TRBD1. The CDR3 is made up of 15 amino acids. Germline V lookup: CDR1 MNHEY, CDR2 SMNVEV (reference sequence). J gave up 2 bases and V 8 bases, and 11 bases lay outside the gene matches. The CDR3 DNA reads TGTGCCAGCGCCGCTTCGGACAGGACACAAGAGACCCAGTACTTC. This sequence encodes CASAASDRTQETQYF.

V usage is TRBV7-8 and J usage is TRBJ1-6, with TRBD1 matching 8 bases. Germline V gives CDR1 SGHVS, CDR2 FQNEAQ. V was clipped by 2 bases and J by 7 bases; unmatched bases: 7. The CDR3 loop spans 16 amino acids. In DNA, the CDR3 is TGTGCCAGCAGCTTAAATGGAGACAGGGGCAATTCACCCCTCCACTTT. This codes for CASSLNGDRGNSPLHF.

The chain joins TRBV5-5 to TRBJ1-1; D call uncertain. Germline-derived CDR1 and CDR2 are SGHKS and YYEKEE (reference sequence). CDR3 size: 14 residues. V was trimmed by 8 bases and J by 3 bases, leaving 17 bases between them. The CDR3 loop reads CARPTLGADTEAFF. The CDR3 DNA reads TGTGCCAGGCCGACCTTGGGCGCGGACACTGAAGCTTTCTTT.

This chain links TRBV6-6 with TRBJ1-6; 7 nucleotides line up with TRBD1. The CDR3 covers 15 residues. Trimming removed 4 bases from V and 7 bases from J; junction bases left unmatched: 7. Germline V gene sequence: CDR1 MNHNY, CDR2 SVGAGI (reference sequence). The CDR3 sequence: CASSSPGQLNSPLHF. The DNA of the CDR3 is TGTGCCAGCAGTTCTCCGGGACAGCTGAATTCACCCCTCCACTTT.

The gene calls are TRBV5-3 and TRBJ2-3, with TRBD2 matching over 10 bases. TRBV5-3 is labeled an ORF, and its function is uncertain. Unmatched junction bases numbered 6, after V lost 0 bases and J lost 2 bases. The CDR3 consists of 17 residues. CDR3 in DNA: TGTGCCAGAAGCTTGGACCTAGCGGGGGACCCCACAGATACGCAGTATTTT. This sequence encodes CARSLDLAGDPTDTQYF.

The chain recombines TRBV6-5 with TRBJ2-5, with D possibly matching TRBD2 (5 bases). V was pared by 2 bases and J by 5 bases, with 9 bases between. Germline V gene sequence: CDR1 MNHEY, CDR2 SVGAGI. This CDR3 contains 13 residues. As DNA, the CDR3 is TGTGCCAGCAGTTACAGTAGGAGGGAGACCCAGTACTTC. Its translation: CASSYSRRETQYF.

The V call is TRBV6-1, the J call TRBJ2-5; the D gene is possibly TRBD2 (5 bases). V was cut by 5 bases and J by 0 bases, with 10 bases left in between. Germline V lookup: CDR1 MNHNS, CDR2 SASEGT. The CDR3 consists of 14 residues. The CDR3, as DNA: TGTGCCAGCAGTCTCCCCGGGAACCAAGAGACCCAGTACTTC. Translated, it gives CASSLPGNQETQYF.

The chain links TRBV2 to TRBJ1-5; TRBD1 matches at 9 bases. J lost 8 bases, V lost 2 bases, and 7 bases had no gene match. CDR1 and CDR2 from the germline V gene are SNHLY and FYNNEI. The CDR3 contains 15 residues. CDR3 in DNA: TGTGCCAGCAGTGAATGGGACAGGGTAGGAGAGCCCCAGCATTTT. Protein product: CASSEWDRVGEPQHF. Looking up the rest from reference TRBV2 and TRBJ1-5 gives the full variable domain: EPEVTQTPSHQVTQMGQEVILRCVPISNHLYFYWYRQILGQKVEFLVSFYNNEISEKSEIFDDQFSVERPDGSNFTLKIRSTKLEDSAMYFCASSEWDRVGEPQHFGDGTRLSIL.